The clone carrying this T cell receptor (beta chain) was seen once. As yet, its antigen is unknown. The study ran its PCR with 60 Vbeta and 13 Jbeta primers. Sequencing was performed with immunoSEQ multiplex PCR; in TCRdb, only in-frame clones are kept and a portion is missing. Of roughly 90,000 clones listed, roughly 70% are singletons. These data belong to a study of cytomegalovirus exposure and HLA in healthy donors. Study-wide findings and caveats: Another analysis was done later, and it associated 15,000 or so TCR beta sequences with HLA alleles at 0.05 false discovery rate. Apparent HLA restriction characterized most CMV-associated TCR beta chains in a later analysis. A few of the chains that were CMV-associated were confirmed in vitro to be specific for CMV antigens. A later analysis appeared to link common viral pathogens to several of the most significant clusters.

The germline gives CDR1 SGDLS, CDR2 YYNGEE. The CDR3 extends over 16 amino acids. Trimming stripped 1 base from V and 4 bases from J, with 15 bases between. The TCR sequence derives from a man aged 25 to 40 in good health and CMV-seropositive. The sequencing sample was made of PBMCs. This sequence joins TRBV9 and TRBJ2-1; D is possibly TRBD1 (6 bases). The CDR3 is CASSVYLQGRYNEQFF. The CDR3 region has the DNA TGTGCCAGCAGCGTATATTTGCAGGGGCGGTACAATGAGCAGTTCTTC.